The 5 T cell receptor beta chains reported below all come from one sample, sequenced in a study of blood T cell repertoires in COVID-19. Sequenced by immunoSEQ multiplex PCR; TCRdb stores in-frame clones only, minus some. The data contain 88,000 or so clones, roughly 90% of them singletons. The sequenced material came from peripheral blood. The source is a man between 60 and 75 years old with acute or convalescent COVID-19.

This clone showed up just a few times. This sequence joins TRBV5-1 and TRBJ2-1, with 10 bases aligning to TRBD2. Trimming removed 2 bases from V and 6 bases from J; junction bases left unmatched: 8. The CDR3 loop spans 16 amino acids. Germline-derived CDR1 and CDR2 are SGHRS and YFSETQ. The chain's CDR3 is CASSLTEASGSNEQFF. CDR3 nucleotides: TGCGCCAGCAGCTTAACCGAGGCTAGCGGGAGCAATGAGCAGTTCTTC.

The rearrangement links TRBV5-4 to TRBJ2-1, with TRBD2 as a possible D gene (6 bases). CDR3 length equals 16 residues. CDR1 is SGHNT and CDR2 is YYREEE in the germline V gene (reference sequence). V was shortened by 0 bases and J by 4 bases, with 14 bases between the two germline ends. The CDR3 coding sequence is TGTGCCAGCAGCTTGGGGAATCCGGGACTTTACAATGAGCAGTTCTTC. The encoded protein is CASSLGNPGLYNEQFF.

The chain has TRBV7-2 and TRBJ2-7; 7 bases are a match to TRBD1. Germline V gene data show CDR1 as SGHTA and CDR2 as FQGNSA. The V and J ends lost 5 bases and 2 bases, in that order; junction bases with no gene match: 9. This CDR3 is built from 15 residues. This chain's CDR3 is CASSPSGTETYEQYF. The CDR3 nucleotides are TGTGCCAGCAGCCCCTCCGGGACAGAAACCTACGAGCAGTACTTC.

The rearrangement links TRBV6-1 to TRBJ2-7, with 7 bases aligning to TRBD2. Germline values: CDR1 MNHNS, CDR2 SASEGT. Trimming cost V 2 bases and J 7 bases; bases outside gene matches: 8. CDR3 size: 14 residues. CDR3: CASSERTRGLEQYF. The DNA of the CDR3 is TGTGCCAGCAGTGAAAGGACCCGGGGACTAGAGCAGTACTTC.

The genes are TRBV7-2 and TRBJ2-7; TRBD2 might be the D (5 bases). Germline CDR1 and CDR2: SGHTA and FQGNSA. Trimming cost V 1 base and J 2 bases, with 15 bases left between them. The CDR3 covers 16 residues. The CDR3 coding sequence is TGTGCCAGCAGCTTAGGAGCTCGGGCCGGGGCCTACGAGCAGTACTTC. Protein: CASSLGARAGAYEQYF.